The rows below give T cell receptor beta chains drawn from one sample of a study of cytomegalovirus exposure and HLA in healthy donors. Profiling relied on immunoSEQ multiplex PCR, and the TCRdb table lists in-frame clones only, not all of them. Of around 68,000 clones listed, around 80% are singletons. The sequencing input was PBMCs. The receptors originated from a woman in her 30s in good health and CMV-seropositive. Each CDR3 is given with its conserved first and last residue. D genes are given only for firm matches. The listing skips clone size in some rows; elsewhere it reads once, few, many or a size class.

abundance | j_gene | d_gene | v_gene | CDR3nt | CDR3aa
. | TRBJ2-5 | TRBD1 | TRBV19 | TGTGCCAGTAGTGAGACAGGGGGCCGACAAGAGACCCAGTACTTC | CASSETGGRQETQYF
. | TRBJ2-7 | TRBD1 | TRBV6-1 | TGTGCCAGCGACCGGGACAGAGCCTACGAGCAGTACTTC | CASDRDRAYEQYF
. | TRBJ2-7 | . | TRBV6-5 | TGTGCCAGCAGTTACTCAGCTTTTTTGACATACGAGCAGTACTTC | CASSYSAFLTYEQYF
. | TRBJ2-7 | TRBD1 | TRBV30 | TGTGCCTGGAGTACACTTTGGGACAGGTACGAGCAGTACTTC | CAWSTLWDRYEQYF
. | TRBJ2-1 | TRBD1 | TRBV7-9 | TGTGCCAGCAGCAAAACCGGGACAGGGCTTTACAATGAGCAGTTCTTC | CASSKTGTGLYNEQFF
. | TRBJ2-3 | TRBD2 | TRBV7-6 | TGTGCCAGCAGCTTATCCGTTGCTAGCGGCAGCACAGATACGCAGTATTTT | CASSLSVASGSTDTQYF
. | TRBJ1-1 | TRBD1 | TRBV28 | TGTGCCAGCAGGTTGGGGACAGGGGGACCGGCTGAAGCTTTCTTT | CASRLGTGGPAEAFF
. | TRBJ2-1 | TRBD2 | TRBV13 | TGTGCCAGCAGCTTAGGTAGCGGGAGACACAATGAGCAGTTCTTC | CASSLGSGRHNEQFF
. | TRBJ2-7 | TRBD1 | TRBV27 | TGTGCCAGCAGTTTATCCCGGGACAGAGGCCACGAGCAGTACTTC | CASSLSRDRGHEQYF
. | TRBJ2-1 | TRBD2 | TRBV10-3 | TGTGCCATCAGTGTAGAGACTAGCGGGAGGGTTAATGAGCAGTTCTTC | CAISVETSGRVNEQFF
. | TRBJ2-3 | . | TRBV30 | TGTGCCTGGAGCACAGGGTCTGATACGCAGTATTTT | CAWSTGSDTQYF
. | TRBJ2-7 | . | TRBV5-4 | TGTGCCAGCAGCTTCGAAGCGACTAACGAGCAGTACTTC | CASSFEATNEQYF
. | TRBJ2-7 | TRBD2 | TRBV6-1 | TGTGCCAGCAGCTATGTCAGCGGGAGTCCCTACGAGCAGTACTTC | CASSYVSGSPYEQYF
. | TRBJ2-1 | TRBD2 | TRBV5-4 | TGTGCCAGCAGCTTGGGGACTAGCGGGAGTAGGTACAATGAGCAGTTCTTC | CASSLGTSGSRYNEQFF
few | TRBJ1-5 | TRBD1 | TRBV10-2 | TGCGCCAGCAGTGAGTCGGGACAGGGGAATCAGCCCCAGCATTTT | CASSESGQGNQPQHF
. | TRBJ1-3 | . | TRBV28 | TGTGCCAGCAGTTCCCAGGCCTTAGGGGCGCTAAGAAACACCATATATTTT | CASSSQALGALRNTIYF
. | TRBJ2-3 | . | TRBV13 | TGTGCCAGCAGCTTAGGCGGGCTTGGGAGCTTCCAGGCAGATACGCAGTATTTT | CASSLGGLGSFQADTQYF
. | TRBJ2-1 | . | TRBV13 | TGTGCCAGCAGCTTTGGGCTTCTCAATGAGCAGTTCTTC | CASSFGLLNEQFF
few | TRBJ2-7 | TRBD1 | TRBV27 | TGTGCCAGCAGTTTCCGACAGGGGGGGACAAGTTACGAGCAGTACTTC | CASSFRQGGTSYEQYF
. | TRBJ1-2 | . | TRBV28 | TGTGCCAGCAGTTTTATCAGTTTCGGCTACACCTTC | CASSFISFGYTF
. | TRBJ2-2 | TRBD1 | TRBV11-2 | TGTGCCAGCAGCCTCGGGACAGGGGTTCACGGGGAGCTGTTTTTT | CASSLGTGVHGELFF
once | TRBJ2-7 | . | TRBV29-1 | TGCAGCGTTGAAGATCCGGGACAATCCTACGAGCAGTACTTC | CSVEDPGQSYEQYF
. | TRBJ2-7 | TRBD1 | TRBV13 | TGTGCCAGCAGCCCACAGGGGGCTTACGAGCAGTACTTC | CASSPQGAYEQYF
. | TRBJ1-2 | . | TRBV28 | TGTGCCAGCAGGAGGACAGCAGGAACCTATGGCTACCCCTTC | CASRRTAGTYGYPF
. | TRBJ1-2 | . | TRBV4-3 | TGCGCCAGCAGCCAACTTTTTAACTATGGCTACACCTTC | CASSQLFNYGYTF
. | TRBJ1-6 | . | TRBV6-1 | TGTGCCAGCAGGCAGGGGAGTAATTCACCCCTCCACTTT | CASRQGSNSPLHF
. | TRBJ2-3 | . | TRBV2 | TGTGCCAGCACTCAGAGCGGGCTAGTCACGCAGTATTTT | CASTQSGLVTQYF
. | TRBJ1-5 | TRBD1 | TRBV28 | TGTGCCAGCAGTTTAATCCAGGGGGCGAGCAATCAGCCCCAGCATTTT | CASSLIQGASNQPQHF
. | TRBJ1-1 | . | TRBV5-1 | TGCGCCAGCAGCAGCATGGGTGGGCACACTGAAGCTTTCTTT | CASSSMGGHTEAFF
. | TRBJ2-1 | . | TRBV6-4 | TGTGCCAGCAGCGAAACCGGGACAACGGGTGAGCAGTTCTTC | CASSETGTTGEQFF
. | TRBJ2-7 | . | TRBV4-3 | TGCGCCAGCAGCCGAACCGAACAGCCTACGGGGGAGCAGTACTTC | CASSRTEQPTGEQYF
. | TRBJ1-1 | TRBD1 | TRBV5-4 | TGTGCCAGCAGCGCCCCCTGGGACAGGGGGGACACTGAAGCTTTCTTT | CASSAPWDRGDTEAFF
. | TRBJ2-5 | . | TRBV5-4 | TGTGCCAGCAGCCAACCGGAAGAGACCCAGTACTTC | CASSQPEETQYF
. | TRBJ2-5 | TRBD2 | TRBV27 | TGTGCCAGCAGTTACCTAGCGGGGTATAAAGAGACCCAGTACTTC | CASSYLAGYKETQYF
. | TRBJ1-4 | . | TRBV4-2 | TGTGCCAGCAGCCAGGATAGGTCATTGTCCGGGGTCAAACTGTTTTTT | CASSQDRSLSGVKLFF
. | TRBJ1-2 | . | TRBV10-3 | TGTGCCATCGGGGAGGGATCGGTCTATGGCTACACCTTC | CAIGEGSVYGYTF
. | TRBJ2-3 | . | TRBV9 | TGTGCCAGCAGCGTAGAAGCGGTCCTGGGAGATACGCAGTATTTT | CASSVEAVLGDTQYF
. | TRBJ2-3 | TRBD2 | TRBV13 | TGTGCCAGCAGCTGGGGACTAGCGGGCCCCACAGATACGCAGTATTTT | CASSWGLAGPTDTQYF
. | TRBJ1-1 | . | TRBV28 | TGTGCCAGCAGTTCCCCCAGGGAAGCTTTCTTT | CASSSPREAFF
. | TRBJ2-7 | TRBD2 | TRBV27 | TGCGCCAGCAGTTCGGGACTAGCTAACGAGCAGTACTTC | CASSSGLANEQYF
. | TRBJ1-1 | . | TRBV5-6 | TGTGCCAGCAGCTTGGATCTGGGGCGCGACACTGAAGCTTTCTTT | CASSLDLGRDTEAFF
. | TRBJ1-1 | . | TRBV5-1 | TGCGCCAGCAGCCCCGACAGTCTCGCTGAAGCTTTCTTT | CASSPDSLAEAFF
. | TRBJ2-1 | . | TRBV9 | TGTGCCAGCAGCTTGGGGCAGGGTACCTACAATGAGCAGTTCTTC | CASSLGQGTYNEQFF